This TCR beta chain is from a study of cytomegalovirus exposure and HLA in healthy donors. General observations from the study: Most TCR sequences were uncommon, yet certain public TCRs appeared in many donors. Altogether, 150 to 200 TCR beta chains were recorded as cytomegalovirus-associated. Reports described diagnosis of cytomegalovirus status by the classifier as highly specific and sensitive.

As for this clone: The target antigen is unknown.

Clones were sequenced by immunoSEQ multiplex PCR, and TCRdb holds only the in-frame ones, with some missing. The repertoire holds some 170,000 clones, with around 92% as singletons. V shed 6 bases, J shed 0 bases, and the junction held 11 bases outside the gene matches. This CDR3 comprises 17 residues. The germline V gene has CDR1 MNHEY and CDR2 SMNVEV (reference sequence). The sequence was obtained from a young man in good health and CMV-seropositive. The chain uses TRBV27 and TRBJ2-1; 7 bases line up with TRBD2. The sequenced sample consisted of PBMCs. The CDR3 protein is CASSYLKAGSSYNEQFF. The CDR3 bases are TGTGCCAGCAGCTACCTAAAAGCGGGGAGCTCCTACAATGAGCAGTTCTTC.